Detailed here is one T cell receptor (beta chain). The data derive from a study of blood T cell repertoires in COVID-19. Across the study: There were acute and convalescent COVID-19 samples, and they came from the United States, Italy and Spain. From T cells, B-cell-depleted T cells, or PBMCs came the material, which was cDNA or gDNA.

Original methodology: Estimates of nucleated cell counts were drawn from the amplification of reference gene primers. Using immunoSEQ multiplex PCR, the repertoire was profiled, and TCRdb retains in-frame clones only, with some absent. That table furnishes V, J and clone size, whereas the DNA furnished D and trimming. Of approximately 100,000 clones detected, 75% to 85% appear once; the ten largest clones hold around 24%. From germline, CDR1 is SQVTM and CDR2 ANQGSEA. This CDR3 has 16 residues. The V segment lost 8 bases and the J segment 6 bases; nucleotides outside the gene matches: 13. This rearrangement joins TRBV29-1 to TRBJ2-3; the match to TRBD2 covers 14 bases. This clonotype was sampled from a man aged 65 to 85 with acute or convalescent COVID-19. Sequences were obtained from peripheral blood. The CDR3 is CSSTGLAGAEGDTQYF. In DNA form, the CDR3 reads TGCAGCTCCACGGGACTAGCGGGAGCTGAGGGCGATACGCAGTATTTT.